This record concerns one T cell receptor (beta chain) sequence. Its antigen is as yet unknown. The CDR3 contains 15 residues. The germline gives CDR1 LNHDA, CDR2 SQIVND (reference sequence). Trimming cost V 5 bases and J 1 base, with 14 bases left between them. The record originates from a study of CD4 T cells in relation to SARS-CoV-2 and coronaviruses. Study in general: ViraFEST: roughly ten-day antigen culture of PBMCs, then TCR beta CDR3 sequencing.

Before the COVID-19 pandemic, during about 2010-2018, CD4+ T cells were taken from unexposed donors. CD4+ T cells were isolated from the cells after around 11 days of culture. Cells permitting, SARS-CoV-2 S/N and four cold-coronavirus spikes were tested on unexposed-donor CD4+ T cells. Fresh IL-2 medium replaced half the medium on days 3 and 7. Clones were sequenced by immunoSEQ multiplex PCR, and TCRdb holds only the in-frame ones, with some missing. Among some 22,000 clones listed, about two thirds were seen once. The genes are TRBV19 and TRBJ1-2; D is possibly TRBD1 (5 bases). Input material: CD4+ T cells from PBMCs, cultured in vitro. The receptor was isolated from a human donor in good health. CDR3 in DNA: TGTGCCAGTAGTCGCGCCAGGGAGGGTAACTATGGCTACACCTTC. Translating gives CASSRAREGNYGYTF.